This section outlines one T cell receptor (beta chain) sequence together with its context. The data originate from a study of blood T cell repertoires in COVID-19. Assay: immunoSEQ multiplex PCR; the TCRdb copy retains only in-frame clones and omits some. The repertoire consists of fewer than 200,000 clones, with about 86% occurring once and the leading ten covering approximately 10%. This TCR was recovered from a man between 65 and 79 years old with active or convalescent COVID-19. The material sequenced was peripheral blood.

The CDR3 sequence is CASSPGGGLTGSPLHF. Here the CDR3 DNA reads TGCGCCAGCAGCCCGGGGGGGGGCTTAACGGGTTCACCCCTCCACTTT. The chain is built from TRBV5-1 and TRBJ1-6; possibly TRBD1 for D (6 bases). V lost 4 bases and J lost 9, with 20 bases in between. The CDR3 has 16 amino acids. Germline CDR1 reads SGHRS; CDR2 reads YFSETQ.